This TCR beta chain is from a study of blood T cells in healthy people across ages. Study information: When template switching was applied, about one barcoded beta molecule was captured per two T cells.

With V trimmed by 4 bases and J by 1 base, 14 bases remained unmatched. CDR3 length: 19 residues. The V gene's germline CDR1 is SNHLY and CDR2 FYNNEI. Next came a second PCR, run for about 7 to 12 cycles, which used a sample-barcoded 5' primer along with a J-beta primer mix. TCRdb re-called the 5' RACE reads with MiXCR, one entry per CDR3 protein. The table lists under 1,100,000 distinct CDR3 sequences, under 30% of them singletons. This clonotype has a handful of counts. The same sample was also studied in work on T cells of mothers and their children.

The chain carries TRBV2 and TRBJ2-3; 10 nucleotides match TRBD1. The sample was blood. This receptor was taken from a girl aged 2 to 10 in good health. CDR3 nucleotide sequence: TGTGCCAGCAGTGGACCGGTGACAGGGGGCATGGTTGGCACAGATACGCAGTATTTT. As protein: CASSGPVTGGMVGTDTQYF.